A single sample is the source of the 28 T cell receptor beta chains below, sequenced in a study of regulatory and conventional T cells in RAG deficiency. TCRdb's table, derived via immunoSEQ multiplex PCR, lists solely in-frame clones and lacks some. The table includes roughly 11,000 clones, roughly 94% detected once. Genomic DNA came from blood regulatory T cells gated CD4+ CD25-high CD127-low. This same sample was also taken into another study, of regulatory T cells. That work adds: Amplification used 52 TRBV primers and 13 TRBJ primers.

The sequenced sample consisted of CD127- CD25+ CD4+ Tregs sorted from blood. All receptors come from a human donor in good health.

This clone was observed once. The chain couples TRBV2 to TRBJ1-2, with 8 positions matching TRBD1. The germline V gene encodes CDR1 SNHLY and CDR2 FYNNEI. The CDR3 consists of 13 residues. After removal of 6 bases from V and 7 bases from J, the junction contained 7 bases not matched to a gene. The chain's CDR3 is CASRDRELGGYTF. The CDR3 DNA is TGTGCCAGCAGGGACAGGGAGTTGGGTGGCTACACCTTC.

V is TRBV27 and J is TRBJ2-3, with D perhaps matching TRBD2 (6 bases). Germline V gene lookup returns CDR1 MNHEY and CDR2 SMNVEV (reference sequence). This CDR3 region has 15 residues. V shed 4 bases and J shed 1 base, with 12 bases lying between them. CDR3 protein: CASSWLALGTDTQYF. The CDR3 DNA sequence: TGTGCCAGCAGTTGGCTAGCGTTGGGCACAGATACGCAGTATTTT.

The chain recombines TRBV11-2 with TRBJ2-4; the match to TRBD2 covers 11 bases. Germline values: CDR1 SGHAT, CDR2 FQNNGV. Unmatched junction bases numbered 6, after V lost 2 bases and J lost 0 bases. The CDR3 is 18 residues long. The CDR3 spells CASSLTLTSGVAKNIQYF. CDR3 nucleotides: TGTGCCAGCAGCTTAACCCTGACTAGCGGGGTAGCCAAAAACATTCAGTACTTC.

In the case of this clone: One end of the junction fails to match germline, which may point to a read error. Other DNA sequences in the sample encode the same CDR3. The chain couples TRBV9 to TRBJ1-6; tentative D call: TRBD1 (6 bases). The CDR3 sequence is 15 residues long. Per germline, CDR1 SGDLS and CDR2 YYNGEE. The CDR3 loop reads CASSVEGHYNSPLHF. CDR3 DNA sequence: TGTGCCAGCAGCGTAGAGGGACACTATAATTCCCCCCTCCACTTT.

This rearrangement joins TRBV6-1 to TRBJ2-5; a weak D match, TRBD1 (5 bases). V was trimmed by 4 bases and J by 5 bases, leaving 14 bases between them. CDR1 and CDR2 from the germline V gene are MNHNS and SASEGT. The CDR3 has 14 residues. CDR3 DNA sequence: TGTGCCAGCAGTGCCGAAAGGGGCCGGGAGACCCAGTACTTC. Its translation: CASSAERGRETQYF.

This clone appeared a single time. The chain links TRBV19 to TRBJ2-5; D is possibly TRBD1 (6 bases). CDR1 is LNHDA and CDR2 is SQIVND in the germline V gene (reference sequence). V was cut by 5 bases and J by 2 bases, with 9 bases left in between. This CDR3 has 13 residues. The CDR3 spells CASSQGNQETQYF. DNA of the CDR3: TGTGCCAGTAGTCAGGGGAATCAAGAGACCCAGTACTTC.

The chain employs TRBV27 and TRBJ1-6, with TRBD1 matching 8 bases. V shed 2 bases, J shed 9 bases, and the junction held 3 bases outside the gene matches. Germline V gives CDR1 MNHEY, CDR2 SMNVEV (reference sequence). The CDR3 extends over 14 amino acids. CDR3 sequence reads: CASSLQGASSPLHF. The CDR3 coding sequence is TGTGCCAGCAGTTTACAGGGGGCTAGTTCACCCCTCCACTTT.

This chain joins TRBV5-7 and TRBJ2-3; 7 bases agree with TRBD2. TRBV5-7 is reported as an ORF; its role is uncertain. Germline trimming cut 0 bases from V and 4 bases from J; bases unmatched to any gene: 2. The CDR3 covers 14 residues. CDR3 region: CASSLGLAPDTQYF. CDR3 bases: TGTGCCAGCAGCTTGGGACTAGCCCCAGATACGCAGTATTTT.

This clone is a singleton in its sample. V usage is TRBV19 and J usage is TRBJ1-5, with D tentatively TRBD1 (5 bases). CDR3 length: 16 amino acids. Trimming removed 7 bases from V and 1 base from J, with 17 bases in between. From germline, CDR1 is LNHDA and CDR2 SQIVND (reference sequence). The CDR3 reads CASIIAGAGSNQPQHF. DNA of the CDR3: TGTGCCAGTATCATAGCTGGGGCCGGAAGCAATCAGCCCCAGCATTTT.

The chain carries TRBV28 and TRBJ1-1; D may be TRBD1 (5 bases). The germline V and J ends were trimmed by 6 bases and 7 bases, with 6 bases remaining between them. The CDR3 has 10 amino acids. From germline, CDR1 is MDHEN and CDR2 SYDVKM. CDR3 in amino acids: CASRGGEAFF. CDR3 bases: TGTGCCAGCAGGGGGGGTGAAGCTTTCTTT. Filled out from reference TRBV28 and TRBJ1-1, the complete variable domain reads DVKVTQSSRYLVKRTGEKVFLECVQDMDHENMFWYRQDPGLGLRLIYFSYDVKMKEKGDIPEGYSVSREKKERFSLILESASTNQTSMYLCASRGGEAFFGQGTRLTVV.

The gene calls are TRBV5-1 and TRBJ2-5; D is perhaps TRBD2 (6 bases). Germline V lookup: CDR1 SGHRS, CDR2 YFSETQ. V lost 4 bases, J lost 10 bases, and 11 bases lay in between. The CDR3 has 11 residues. The CDR3 here is CASSIRLVQYF. In DNA form, the CDR3 reads TGCGCCAGCAGCATTCGACTAGTCCAGTACTTC.

The rearrangement uses TRBV27 and TRBJ2-7; TRBD2 matches at 9 bases. The CDR3 length is 17 residues. Unmatched junction bases numbered 13, after V lost 1 base and J lost 6 bases. CDR1 and CDR2 (germline): MNHEY, SMNVEV (reference sequence). CDR3 sequence (DNA): TGTGCCAGCAGTTTATGGGGACGGGGCGGGGGGGCATCCGAGCAGTACTTC. Its translation: CASSLWGRGGGASEQYF.

The chain couples TRBV5-5 to TRBJ1-5, with 9 bases identical to TRBD1. This CDR3 contains 16 residues. The ends lost 0 bases at V and 2 bases at J; junction bases unmatched: 3. Germline V gene data show CDR1 as SGHKS and CDR2 as YYEKEE (reference sequence). Here the CDR3 DNA reads TGTGCCAGCAGCTTGGGCAGGACAGGGGGCAATCAGCCCCAGCATTTT. Amino acids: CASSLGRTGGNQPQHF.

This chain links TRBV4-1 with TRBJ1-1; D is perhaps TRBD1 (6 bases). The CDR3 is 16 amino acids. Germline lookup yields CDR1 MGHRA and CDR2 YSYEKL. V was pared by 7 bases and J by 0 bases, with 18 bases between. In nucleotides, the CDR3 is TGCGCCAGCACCCAGGGGCATAGCGGCATGAACACTGAAGCTTTCTTT. Its protein product is CASTQGHSGMNTEAFF.

This clone was counted a single time. The chain recombines TRBV5-4 with TRBJ2-2; D gene unclear. V lost 3 bases and J lost 4, with 7 bases in between. CDR1 is SGHNT and CDR2 is YYREEE in the germline V gene (reference sequence). The CDR3 loop spans 13 amino acids. The CDR3 region has the DNA TGTGCCAGCAGCTCCGACTCCACCGGGGAGCTGTTTTTT. It translates to CASSSDSTGELFF.

This chain links TRBV5-1 with TRBJ1-3; 8 bases line up with TRBD1. From germline, CDR1 is SGHRS and CDR2 YFSETQ. Unmatched junction bases numbered 2, after V lost 0 bases and J lost 0 bases. CDR3 length: 16 residues. The CDR3 DNA reads TGCGCCAGCAGCTTGGGGACAGGGCCCTCTGGAAACACCATATATTTT. Protein sequence: CASSLGTGPSGNTIYF.

The chain has TRBV11-2 and TRBJ1-5; 7 bases line up with TRBD1. CDR3 length equals 15 residues. The ends lost 2 bases at V and 0 bases at J; junction bases unmatched: 1. Germline CDR1 and CDR2: SGHAT and FQNNGV. The CDR3 reads CASSLTGDSNQPQHF. In DNA, the CDR3 is TGTGCCAGCAGCTTAACAGGGGATAGCAATCAGCCCCAGCATTTT.

The chain employs TRBV6-1 and TRBJ2-5; 9 bases are shared with TRBD1. Looked up from germline, CDR1 is MNHNS and CDR2 is SASEGT. Unmatched junction bases numbered 6, after V lost 4 bases and J lost 0 bases. CDR3 size: 16 residues. The chain's CDR3 is CASSGRGQGNQETQYF. In nucleotides, the CDR3 is TGTGCCAGCAGTGGACGGGGACAGGGCAACCAAGAGACCCAGTACTTC.

The chain has TRBV6-1 and TRBJ1-2, with unresolved D. CDR3 size: 13 residues. The V end lost 6 bases, the J end lost 0 bases, and 8 bases lay between the germline ends. Germline lookup yields CDR1 MNHNS and CDR2 SASEGT. In DNA, the CDR3 is TGTGCCAGCAGGGTCTCAGCTAACTATGGCTACACCTTC. Amino acids: CASRVSANYGYTF.

The rearrangement uses TRBV28 and TRBJ1-6, with unresolved D. V lost 3 bases and J lost 9, with 12 bases in between. This CDR3 comprises 14 residues. Germline assignment: CDR1 MDHEN and CDR2 SYDVKM. This CDR3 is CASSFRSRVSPLHF. The CDR3 DNA sequence: TGTGCCAGCAGTTTTCGTTCTCGGGTTTCACCCCTCCACTTT.

The chain carries TRBV19 and TRBJ2-7; D may be TRBD1 (6 bases). There are 16 residues in the CDR3. V gave up 3 bases and J gave up 1 base, with 16 bases separating them. Germline V gene data show CDR1 as LNHDA and CDR2 as SQIVND (reference sequence). The CDR3 here is CASSIKGTGLSYEQYF. CDR3 in DNA: TGTGCCAGTAGTATCAAGGGCACAGGGCTGTCCTACGAGCAGTACTTC.

The chain carries TRBV18 and TRBJ2-7; 7 bases map to TRBD1. Germline V CDR1 and CDR2: KGHSH, LQKENI. V lost 2 bases, J lost 2 bases, and 9 bases stayed unmatched. The CDR3 spans 16 residues. CDR3 amino acids: CASSPYRGRSTYEQYF. CDR3 nucleotides: TGTGCCAGCTCACCATATAGGGGGCGATCAACCTACGAGCAGTACTTC.

V usage is TRBV30 and J usage is TRBJ1-1; 9 bases are shared with TRBD1. The CDR3 is made up of 14 amino acids. Germline lookup yields CDR1 GTSNPN and CDR2 SVGIG (reference sequence). The junction had 5 bases not matched to a gene; V was cut back by 4 bases and J by 2 bases. The DNA for the CDR3 is TGTGCCTGGAAAAAGACAGGGGGAAACACTGAAGCTTTCTTT. Encoded protein: CAWKKTGGNTEAFF.

About this clone itself: Other nucleotide sequences from this sample produce the same CDR3. The chain recombines TRBV19 with TRBJ1-6; the match to TRBD1 covers 7 bases. V was clipped by 6 bases and J by 10 bases; unmatched bases: 12. Germline CDR1 reads LNHDA; CDR2 reads SQIVND (reference sequence). The CDR3 loop spans 15 amino acids. The CDR3 here is CASRGRGQFQSPLHF. The DNA for the CDR3 is TGTGCCAGTAGGGGACGGGGACAGTTTCAGTCACCCCTCCACTTT.

This clone was picked up a small number of times. The J gene is TRBJ1-3, the V gene TRBV5-4, with 7 positions matching TRBD1. Looked up from germline, CDR1 is SGHNT and CDR2 is YYREEE (reference sequence). CDR3 length: 14 residues. Trimming at V came to 4 bases and at J to 1 base, leaving 2 bases not matched to a gene. The chain's CDR3 is CASSLTGSGNTIYF. The CDR3 nucleotides read TGTGCCAGCAGCCTGACAGGGTCTGGAAACACCATATATTTT.

The rearrangement joins TRBV18 to TRBJ2-3; 14 positions match TRBD2. From germline, CDR1 is KGHSH and CDR2 LQKENI. This CDR3 comprises 17 residues. V was pared by 3 bases and J by 7 bases, with 9 bases of the junction left unmatched. Here the CDR3 DNA reads TGTGCCAGCTCACCCCCGACCGGGACTAGCGGGGGTCATACGCAGTATTTT. Translating it yields CASSPPTGTSGGHTQYF.

This sequence joins TRBV18 and TRBJ2-5; 9 bases fit TRBD2. The V segment lost 3 bases and the J segment 1 base; nucleotides outside the gene matches: 15. The CDR3 length is 19 residues. Germline lookup yields CDR1 KGHSH and CDR2 LQKENI. The CDR3: CASSPNHGFQRGVQETQYF. CDR3 bases: TGTGCCAGCTCACCGAACCACGGGTTCCAGCGGGGGGTCCAAGAGACCCAGTACTTC.

The chain links TRBV14 to TRBJ2-1; 12 nucleotides match TRBD2. Trimming at V came to 7 bases and at J to 6 bases, leaving 1 base not matched to a gene. This CDR3 spans 13 amino acids. CDR1 SGHDN and CDR2 FVKESK come from the germline V gene. The chain's CDR3 is CASTSGGANEQFF. For the CDR3, the DNA is TGTGCCAGCACTAGCGGGGGGGCCAATGAGCAGTTCTTC.